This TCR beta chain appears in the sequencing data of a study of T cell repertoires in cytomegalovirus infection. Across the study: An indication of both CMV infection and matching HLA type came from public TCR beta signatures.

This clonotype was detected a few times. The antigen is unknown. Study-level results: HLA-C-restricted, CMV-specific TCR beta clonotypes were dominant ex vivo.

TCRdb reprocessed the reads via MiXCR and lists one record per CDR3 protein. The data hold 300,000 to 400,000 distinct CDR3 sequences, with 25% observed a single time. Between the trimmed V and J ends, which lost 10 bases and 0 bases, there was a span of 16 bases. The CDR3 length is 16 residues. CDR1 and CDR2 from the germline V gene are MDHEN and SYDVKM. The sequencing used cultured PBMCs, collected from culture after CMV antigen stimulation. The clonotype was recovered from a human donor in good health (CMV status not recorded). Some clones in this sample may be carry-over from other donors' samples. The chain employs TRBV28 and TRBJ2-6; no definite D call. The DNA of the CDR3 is TGTGCCATCCAAAGACCCGCGAGCTCTGGGGCCAACGTCCTGACTTTC. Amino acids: CAIQRPASSGANVLTF.